The sequence of this TCR beta chain was determined in a study of cytomegalovirus exposure and HLA in healthy donors. About the research overall: In an earlier analysis, 90 million to 120 million unique TCR beta sequences were found from 150 million to 200 million T cells. Study-wide findings and caveats: In a later analysis, HLA-associated TCR beta chains were more clonally expanded than equally common others. Reports indicate that TCR beta sequences accurately predicted the HLA-A and HLA-B alleles of most subjects. In a later analysis, V- and J-gene trimming of beta chains associated with a DCLRE1C missense variant, replicated independently.

With 5 bases clipped from V and 4 bases from J, the junction kept 7 bases outside the gene matches. CDR1 and CDR2 (germline): SGHTA, FQGNSA. This CDR3 is 14 amino acids long. A note on this clone: Its matching antigen is unknown.

In the PCR, 60 Vbeta and 13 Jbeta primers were used. The data were produced by immunoSEQ multiplex PCR, yet TCRdb's version contains in-frame clones alone and is incomplete. The sample includes roughly 98,000 clones, 60% to 80% of them seen just once. This receptor was taken from a man aged 35 to 55 in good health and CMV-seronegative. This chain links TRBV7-2 with TRBJ1-2; 7 bases line up with TRBD1. The sample taken for sequencing was PBMCs. As DNA, the CDR3 is TGTGCCAGCAGCGCGCAGACAGGGTCCTATGGCTACACCTTC. Protein sequence: CASSAQTGSYGYTF.